Below are 20 T cell receptor beta chains sequenced from a single sample in a study of T cell changes during pregnancy in multiple sclerosis. The assay was immunoSEQ multiplex PCR, and TCRdb's table has in-frame clones only and misses some. The data hold some 55,000 clones, with more than 75% observed a single time. Source material: peripheral blood from another person, used as feeder cells. These TCRs come from a human donor whose cells served as feeder cells for cultures in a pregnancy study.

The rearrangement uses TRBV6-6 and TRBJ1-2; the D is unclear. Deletions cut 6 bases from V and 0 bases from J, with 11 bases between. Germline lookup yields CDR1 MNHNY and CDR2 SVGAGI (reference sequence). This CDR3 region has 14 residues. This CDR3 reads CASRPRTANYGYTF. The CDR3 DNA reads TGTGCCAGCAGACCACGGACGGCTAACTATGGCTACACCTTC.

The chain joins TRBV10-1 to TRBJ1-3; D gene unclear. CDR1 is WNHNN, CDR2 SYGVQD, per germline (reference sequence). The CDR3 consists of 14 residues. The germline V and J ends were trimmed by 2 bases and 5 bases, with 10 bases remaining between them. The CDR3 sequence: CASSEADGRNTIYF. For the CDR3, the DNA is TGCGCCAGCAGTGAGGCGGACGGCAGAAACACCATATATTTT.

V gene TRBV30 combines with J gene TRBJ2-7; 14 bases match TRBD2. V shed 4 bases, J shed 12 bases, and the junction held 17 bases outside the gene matches. The CDR3 contains 16 residues. CDR1 is GTSNPN, CDR2 SVGIG, per germline (reference sequence). Here the CDR3 reads CAWKGPRGLAGEGPYF. As DNA, the CDR3 is TGTGCCTGGAAGGGCCCCCGGGGACTAGCGGGAGAAGGTCCGTACTTC.

The chain carries TRBV5-1 and TRBJ1-1; D unclear. Germline loops: CDR1 SGHRS, CDR2 YFSETQ. This CDR3 region has 15 residues. With 4 bases removed from V and 1 base from J, the gap between germline ends came to 14 bases. CDR3: CASSVYRSQNTEAFF. The DNA of the CDR3 is TGCGCCAGCAGCGTGTATAGGTCCCAGAACACTGAAGCTTTCTTT.

CDR3 residues: CASSLDFYLAGENTGELFF. In nucleotides, the CDR3 is TGTGCCAGCAGCTTAGATTTTTATCTAGCGGGAGAGAACACCGGGGAGCTGTTTTTT. The chain uses TRBV7-8 and TRBJ2-2; 10 nucleotides align to TRBD2. This CDR3 comprises 19 residues. The junction had 9 bases not matched to a gene; V was cut back by 1 base and J by 1 base. CDR1 is SGHVS, CDR2 FQNEAQ, per germline. The variable domain in full, with the rest retrieved from reference TRBV7-8 and TRBJ2-2, is GAGVSQSPRYKVAKRGQDVALRCDPISGHVSLFWYQQALGQGPEFLTYFQNEAQLDKSGLPSDRFFAERPEGSVSTLKIQRTQQEDSAVYLCASSLDFYLAGENTGELFFGEGSRLTVL.

The V and J genes are TRBV6-6 and TRBJ2-5; a possible D gene is TRBD2 (6 bases). V shed 6 bases and J shed 7 bases, with 18 bases lying between them. The CDR3 loop spans 14 amino acids. Germline CDR1 MNHNY, CDR2 SVGAGI (reference sequence). The CDR3 loop reads CASSTLAREGTQYF. CDR3 sequence (DNA): TGTGCCAGCAGCACCCTAGCGAGAGAGGGGACCCAGTACTTC.

For the CDR3, the DNA is TGTGCCAGCAGCTTTGGGGGAAACACCATATATTTT. This encodes CASSFGGNTIYF. The chain carries TRBV5-4 and TRBJ1-3; D is undetermined. Germline values: CDR1 SGHNT, CDR2 YYREEE (reference sequence). This CDR3 is 12 amino acids long. V gave up 2 bases and J gave up 4 bases, with 4 bases separating them.

V usage is TRBV4-1 and J usage is TRBJ1-5; D unresolved. The germline CDR1 and CDR2 sequences are MGHRA and YSYEKL. This CDR3 region has 13 residues. Trimming pared 5 bases from V and 11 bases from J, leaving 16 bases between. The CDR3 nucleotides are TGCGCCAGCAGCACTACGGGAGTTGGGGCCCAGCATTTT. This gives the protein CASSTTGVGAQHF.

Only one count was recorded for this clone. The V gene is TRBV5-6, the J gene TRBJ1-4, with D unclear. V lost 3 bases to trimming and J lost 2 bases, with 8 bases between them. The CDR3 loop spans 14 amino acids. Germline assignment: CDR1 SGHDT and CDR2 YYEEEE. CDR3 region: CASSSGLTNEKLFF. CDR3 bases: TGTGCCAGCAGCTCCGGGTTGACTAATGAAAAACTGTTTTTT.

This clone has a handful of counts. The chain combines TRBV19 with TRBJ2-7; 8 bases match TRBD2. V gave up 10 bases and J gave up 1 base; unmatched junction bases: 6. The CDR3 loop spans 13 amino acids. CDR1 LNHDA and CDR2 SQIVND come from the germline V gene (reference sequence). The chain's CDR3 is CATASGWSYEQYF. The CDR3 DNA reads as TGTGCCACTGCTAGCGGGTGGTCCTACGAGCAGTACTTC.

Concerning this clone: Its ends do not fully match the called genes, so a read error is possible. This chain connects TRBV28 to TRBJ1-5, with D hard to call. Germline CDR1 reads MDHEN; CDR2 reads SYDVKM. The CDR3 sequence is 12 residues long. CDR3 DNA sequence: TGTGTCAGCAGTTCAAAATATCAGCCCCAGCATTTT. Translating gives CVSSSKYQPQHF.

The chain couples TRBV27 to TRBJ2-2; TRBD1 matches 8 bases. Germline loops: CDR1 MNHEY, CDR2 SMNVEV (reference sequence). With 7 bases clipped from V and 5 bases from J, the junction kept 9 bases outside the gene matches. The CDR3 runs to 15 residues. CDR3 DNA: TGTGCCAGCAACTGGGGGACAGGAAGGACCGGGGAGCTGTTTTTT. Encoded protein: CASNWGTGRTGELFF.

J is TRBJ1-2 and V is TRBV25-1; 8 nucleotides agree with TRBD1. The ends lost 7 bases at V and 7 bases at J; junction bases unmatched: 5. In germline, CDR1 is MGHDK, CDR2 SYGVNS. CDR3 length: 12 amino acids. In nucleotides, the CDR3 is TGTGCCAGCATGAGGCAGGGGGCTGGCTACACCTTC. Its protein is CASMRQGAGYTF.

The chain is built from TRBV5-6 and TRBJ1-3, with D unresolved. This CDR3 is built from 12 residues. The V gene lost 1 base and the J gene lost 4 bases, with 3 bases spanning the gap. In germline, CDR1 is SGHDT, CDR2 YYEEEE. DNA for the CDR3: TGTGCCAGCAGCTTGTCGGGAAACACCATATATTTT. Amino acid sequence: CASSLSGNTIYF.

The chain combines TRBV10-3 with TRBJ1-1; 7 nucleotides line up with TRBD1. J lost 6 bases, V lost 2 bases, and 6 bases had no gene match. The CDR3 extends over 14 amino acids. Germline values: CDR1 ENHRY, CDR2 SYGVKD. The CDR3 is CAISEGQVGSEAFF. The CDR3 DNA reads as TGTGCCATCAGTGAGGGACAGGTTGGATCTGAAGCTTTCTTT.

The chain is built from TRBV19 and TRBJ1-2; 7 bases fit TRBD1. Germline CDR1 LNHDA, CDR2 SQIVND (reference sequence). The CDR3 covers 13 residues. The J segment lost 2 bases and the V segment lost 7 bases, leaving 4 bases of the junction unmatched. The CDR3 protein is CASIRTGNYGYTF. DNA for the CDR3: TGTGCCAGTATCCGGACAGGAAACTATGGCTACACCTTC.

CDR3 sequence reads: CASSLGGTGTGELFF. DNA of the CDR3: TGTGCCAGCAGCTTGGGGGGTACGGGCACCGGGGAGCTGTTTTTT. This chain uses TRBV5-4 with TRBJ2-2; D remains unclear. The germline V and J ends were trimmed by 0 bases and 4 bases, with 10 bases remaining between them. CDR3 length: 15 amino acids. The germline V gene has CDR1 SGHNT and CDR2 YYREEE (reference sequence).

The chain links TRBV6-5 to TRBJ2-5; D is possibly TRBD2 (6 bases). The CDR3 sequence is 16 residues long. V was pared by 3 bases and J by 1 base, with 15 bases between. Germline V gives CDR1 MNHEY, CDR2 SVGAGI. The CDR3 protein is CASSYYRGNIQETQYF. In DNA, the CDR3 is TGTGCCAGCAGTTATTATCGGGGGAACATCCAAGAGACCCAGTACTTC.

V and J are TRBV4-1 and TRBJ2-2; 9 bases align to TRBD1. After removal of 4 bases from V and 2 bases from J, the junction contained 8 bases not matched to a gene. CDR1 MGHRA and CDR2 YSYEKL come from the germline V gene. The CDR3 spans 17 residues. The CDR3, as DNA: TGCGCCAGCAGCCGCTACTTACAGGGGGCCAACACCGGGGAGCTGTTTTTT. Translated, it gives CASSRYLQGANTGELFF.

The chain joins TRBV2 to TRBJ1-6; 10 positions agree with TRBD1. CDR3 size: 15 residues. J lost 9 bases, V lost 6 bases, and 8 bases had no gene match. Germline lookup yields CDR1 SNHLY and CDR2 FYNNEI. The CDR3 DNA sequence: TGTGCCAGCAGAGCTCCGGGACAGGGGACTTCACCCCTCCACTTT. This encodes CASRAPGQGTSPLHF. The full variable domain, with the rest looked up from reference TRBV2 and TRBJ1-6, is EPEVTQTPSHQVTQMGQEVILRCVPISNHLYFYWYRQILGQKVEFLVSFYNNEISEKSEIFDDQFSVERPDGSNFTLKIRSTKLEDSAMYFCASRAPGQGTSPLHFGNGTRLTVT.